The 23 T cell receptor beta chains presented below share a single source sample, sequenced in a study of blood T cell repertoires in COVID-19. The table came from immunoSEQ multiplex PCR; TCRdb's copy has only in-frame clones and leaves some out. The profile shows about 40,000 clones, about four fifths of them singletons. The sequencing input was peripheral blood. These receptors came from a woman aged 55-69 years with acute or convalescent COVID-19.

The chain combines TRBV2 with TRBJ1-6; D call uncertain. Germline CDR1 is SNHLY and CDR2 is FYNNEI. V was trimmed by 8 bases and J by 6 bases, leaving 17 bases between them. The CDR3 is 15 residues long. CDR3 protein: CASRIREISNSPLHF. The CDR3 DNA reads TGTGCCAGCCGCATCCGGGAAATCTCTAATTCACCCCTCCACTTT. Complete variable domain (other parts from reference TRBV2 and TRBJ1-6): EPEVTQTPSHQVTQMGQEVILRCVPISNHLYFYWYRQILGQKVEFLVSFYNNEISEKSEIFDDQFSVERPDGSNFTLKIRSTKLEDSAMYFCASRIREISNSPLHFGNGTRLTVT.

The chain is built from TRBV11-2 and TRBJ2-1; 9 bases fit TRBD1. Germline-derived CDR1 and CDR2 are SGHAT and FQNNGV. The CDR3 loop spans 15 amino acids. The V gene end was trimmed by 1 base and the J gene end by 8 bases; junction bases not matched to a gene: 6. The chain's CDR3 is CASSLGRTGDDEQFF. As DNA, the CDR3 is TGTGCCAGCAGCTTAGGACGGACAGGGGACGATGAGCAGTTCTTC.

The chain has TRBV28 and TRBJ2-5, with D possibly being TRBD2 (6 bases). The CDR3 covers 14 residues. V was shortened by 5 bases and J by 7 bases, with 17 bases between the two germline ends. CDR1 MDHEN and CDR2 SYDVKM come from the germline V gene. CDR3 sequence (DNA): TGTGCCAGCAGTCCTCCCCGGGGGATGGGGACCCAGTACTTC. Protein sequence: CASSPPRGMGTQYF.

The chain joins TRBV7-2 to TRBJ2-3, with D maybe TRBD2 (6 bases). CDR3 length: 16 amino acids. Trimming took off 0 bases at V and 6 bases at J, with 16 bases between the two ends. CDR1 is SGHTA and CDR2 is FQGNSA in the germline V gene. The CDR3 loop reads CASSLATAPGGDTQYF. For the CDR3, the DNA is TGTGCCAGCAGCTTAGCCACAGCCCCTGGGGGGGATACGCAGTATTTT. Combining the CDR3 with reference TRBV7-2 and TRBJ2-3 gives the whole variable domain GAGVSQSPSNKVTEKGKDVELRCDPISGHTALYWYRQSLGQGLEFLIYFQGNSAPDKSGLPSDRFSAERTGGSVSTLTIQRTQQEDSAVYLCASSLATAPGGDTQYFGPGTRLTVL.

The rearrangement links TRBV24-1 to TRBJ2-1, with a weak D call TRBD1 (6 bases). Germline V lookup: CDR1 KGHDR, CDR2 SFDVKD. The CDR3 runs to 15 residues. The V gene lost 6 bases and the J gene lost 0 bases, with 11 bases spanning the gap. The CDR3 protein is CATSLGQSSYNEQFF. The CDR3 nucleotides read TGTGCCACCAGTTTAGGACAGAGCTCCTACAATGAGCAGTTCTTC.

The rearrangement uses TRBV27 and TRBJ2-5, with 9 bases identical to TRBD1. Germline V gene sequence: CDR1 MNHEY, CDR2 SMNVEV (reference sequence). V lost 2 bases to trimming and J lost 4 bases; unmatched junction nucleotides: 5. The CDR3 is 15 residues long. DNA for the CDR3: TGTGCCAGCAGTTTAGGCGGGGGACAGGGAGAGACCCAGTACTTC. Its translation is CASSLGGGQGETQYF.

This clone showed up just a few times. The rearrangement joins TRBV5-4 to TRBJ2-7, with TRBD1 as a possible D gene (6 bases). The CDR3 contains 18 residues. Trimming pared 4 bases from V and 2 bases from J, leaving 25 bases between. Germline lookup yields CDR1 SGHNT and CDR2 YYREEE (reference sequence). In DNA form, the CDR3 reads TGTGCCAGCAGCCCATTCCCCCTCGGGACACTCCAAACCTACGAGCAGTACTTC. It is translated as CASSPFPLGTLQTYEQYF.

This rearrangement joins TRBV18 to TRBJ2-7; maybe TRBD1 (5 bases). V dropped 0 bases and J dropped 3 bases, with 12 bases sitting between them. The V gene's germline CDR1 is KGHSH and CDR2 LQKENI. CDR3 length equals 15 residues. DNA of the CDR3: TGTGCCAGCTCACCACCTAACCCAGGGATCTACGAGCAGTACTTC. Amino acid sequence: CASSPPNPGIYEQYF.

V is TRBV29-1 and J is TRBJ2-5; the match to TRBD1 covers 9 bases. Germline trimming cut 8 bases from V and 7 bases from J; bases unmatched to any gene: 14. CDR1 is SQVTM and CDR2 is ANQGSEA in the germline V gene. The CDR3 spans 14 residues. The CDR3 spells CSFLGGQGVGTQYF. The CDR3 DNA reads as TGCAGCTTCCTGGGGGGACAGGGCGTGGGGACCCAGTACTTC.

The table lists this clone with a count of one. J is TRBJ2-5 and V is TRBV5-6; D call uncertain. V was cut by 0 bases and J by 1 base, with 7 bases left in between. Germline CDR1 SGHDT, CDR2 YYEEEE. The CDR3 totals 14 residues. The CDR3 region is CASSLGRFQETQYF. DNA for the CDR3: TGTGCCAGCAGCTTGGGTCGGTTCCAAGAGACCCAGTACTTC.

The chain's CDR3 is CASSPTRLAGYNEQFF. The CDR3 nucleotides read TGTGCCAGCAGCCCAACCAGACTAGCGGGTTACAATGAGCAGTTCTTC. V and J are TRBV7-7 and TRBJ2-1, with 10 positions matching TRBD2. Germline CDR1 is SSHAT and CDR2 is FNYEAQ (reference sequence). V was pared by 5 bases and J by 4 bases, with 8 bases of the junction left unmatched. The CDR3 consists of 16 residues.

The chain combines TRBV27 with TRBJ1-2, with D maybe TRBD1 (6 bases). With 6 bases removed from V and 2 bases from J, the gap between germline ends came to 10 bases. CDR1 and CDR2 (germline): MNHEY, SMNVEV (reference sequence). The CDR3 is 13 amino acids. Here the CDR3 DNA reads TGTGCCAGCAGACTAACAGGGAACTATGGCTACACCTTC. Translating gives CASRLTGNYGYTF.

The genes are TRBV2 and TRBJ1-6; 7 bases line up with TRBD1. Trimming cost V 6 bases and J 7 bases; bases outside gene matches: 12. CDR3 size: 16 residues. Per the germline V gene, CDR1 is SNHLY and CDR2 is FYNNEI. This CDR3 is CASRKGGTAVNSPLHF. Here the CDR3 DNA reads TGTGCCAGCAGAAAAGGGGGGACAGCTGTAAATTCACCCCTCCACTTT.

The chain combines TRBV7-9 with TRBJ2-1, with D perhaps TRBD2 (6 bases). The V end lost 5 bases, the J end lost 6 bases, and 17 bases lay between the germline ends. The V gene's germline CDR1 is SEHNR and CDR2 FQNEAQ (reference sequence). The CDR3 length is 15 residues. DNA for the CDR3: TGTGCCAGCAGCCCCTATCGACTAGGACGCAATGAGCAGTTCTTC. Encoded protein: CASSPYRLGRNEQFF.

A single count supports this clone. The chain couples TRBV5-6 to TRBJ1-2; D is perhaps TRBD1 (5 bases). The V end lost 3 bases, the J end lost 9 bases, and 21 bases lay between the germline ends. From germline, CDR1 is SGHDT and CDR2 YYEEEE. The CDR3 has 15 amino acids. The CDR3: CASSYYSDSKGRYTF. CDR3 nucleotides: TGTGCCAGCAGCTACTATTCCGACAGTAAGGGTCGCTACACCTTC.

This clone is a singleton in its sample. The V and J genes are TRBV12-3 or TRBV12-4 and TRBJ1-1, with 8 positions matching TRBD1. CDR3 length: 12 residues. With V trimmed by 4 bases and J by 9 bases, 4 bases remained unmatched. The CDR3 here is CASSSRTGKAFF. The CDR3 DNA is TGTGCCAGCAGTTCACGGACAGGGAAAGCTTTCTTT.

This clone appeared once. The CDR3 DNA follows: TGTGCCAGCAGAACCCTCCGGGAGACCCAGTACTTC. Amino acids: CASRTLRETQYF. The chain employs TRBV12-3 or TRBV12-4 and TRBJ2-5, with unresolved D. The CDR3 totals 12 residues. V lost 6 bases, J lost 5 bases, and 10 bases lay in between.

This chain uses TRBV20-1 with TRBJ2-7, with TRBD2 identical over 11 bases. CDR1 and CDR2 from the germline V gene are DFQATT and SNEGSKA (reference sequence). The CDR3 loop spans 16 amino acids. J lost 5 bases, V lost 3 bases, and 12 bases had no gene match. The CDR3 protein is CSASVLAGDLVHEQYF. The CDR3 DNA is TGCAGTGCTAGTGTACTAGCGGGGGACCTCGTTCACGAGCAGTACTTC.

This chain links TRBV2 with TRBJ1-5; 9 positions agree with TRBD1. V was clipped by 5 bases and J by 2 bases; unmatched bases: 4. Germline CDR1 SNHLY, CDR2 FYNNEI. This CDR3 region has 15 residues. The CDR3, as DNA: TGTGCCAGCAGTCAGACAGGGGGGGGCAATCAGCCCCAGCATTTT. The encoded protein is CASSQTGGGNQPQHF.

The genes are TRBV5-1 and TRBJ2-5; 12 nucleotides line up with TRBD2. Germline assignment: CDR1 SGHRS and CDR2 YFSETQ. Trimming at V came to 5 bases and at J to 2 bases, leaving 7 bases not matched to a gene. This CDR3 is built from 16 residues. The CDR3 here is CASRKTSGGIQETQYF. The DNA of the CDR3 is TGCGCCAGCAGAAAAACTAGCGGGGGGATACAAGAGACCCAGTACTTC. The entire variable domain, with the rest obtained from reference TRBV5-1 and TRBJ2-5, is as follows: KAGVTQTPRYLIKTRGQQVTLSCSPISGHRSVSWYQQTPGQGLQFLFEYFSETQRNKGNFPGRFSGRQFSNSRSEMNVSTLELGDSALYLCASRKTSGGIQETQYFGPGTRLLVL.

CDR3 region: CASSQDLAEAFF. CDR3 DNA: TGTGCCAGCAGCCAAGATCTCGCTGAAGCTTTCTTT. The V gene is TRBV3-1 (or the pseudogene TRBV3-2), the J gene TRBJ1-1; D not certain. The CDR3 is 12 residues long. CDR1 and CDR2 from the germline V gene are LGHDT and YNNKEL (reference sequence). Trimming took off 0 bases at V and 6 bases at J, with 5 bases between the two ends.

This clone occurred once. The chain uses TRBV29-1 and TRBJ2-5; the D gene is possibly TRBD2 (5 bases). Trimming pared 5 bases from V and 5 bases from J, leaving 18 bases between. Germline V gene data show CDR1 as SQVTM and CDR2 as ANQGSEA. The CDR3 spans 14 residues. CDR3 amino acids: CSVHNVGAWETQYF. The CDR3 nucleotides are TGCAGCGTTCATAATGTGGGAGCGTGGGAGACCCAGTACTTC.

The V call is TRBV15, the J call TRBJ1-4; possibly TRBD1 for D (5 bases). The V and J ends lost 7 bases and 3 bases respectively, with 12 bases between them. This CDR3 is built from 14 residues. Germline V gene sequence: CDR1 LNHNV, CDR2 YYDKDF (reference sequence). CDR3 sequence reads: CATTTGSANEKLFF. The CDR3 DNA follows: TGTGCCACCACCACAGGCTCAGCTAATGAAAAACTGTTTTTT.